This is a list of T cell receptor beta chains from one sample in a study of blood T cell repertoires in COVID-19. Libraries were prepared by immunoSEQ multiplex PCR; TCRdb keeps only in-frame clonotypes and omits some of them. Of 400,000 to 500,000 clones listed, approximately 90% are singletons. Sequencing input: PBMCs or T cells enriched from blood (not recorded which). These receptors were obtained from a woman aged 40 to 50 who had recovered from COVID-19. Each CDR3 is given with its conserved first and last residue. A D gene is named only where the DNA matches it firmly. Clone size, where shown, is once, few, many, or a class for clones that have expanded.

TRBJ1-5 many NA TRBV7-9 TGTGCCAGCAGCATGGACATTACCCAGCCCCAGCATTTT CASSMDITQPQHF
TRBJ2-5 NA NA TRBV11-2 TGTGCCAGCAGCTTAGGAGGGTTGGGTGCCCAGTACTTC CASSLGGLGAQYF
TRBJ1-4 NA NA TRBV2 TGTGCCAGCAGTCCGGAAGAGGGAAAACTGTTTTTT CASSPEEGKLFF
TRBJ1-5 NA NA TRBV27 TGTGCCAGCAGTTTTTCCTTAAGCAATCAGCCCCAGCATTTT CASSFSLSNQPQHF
TRBJ2-1 NA NA TRBV29-1 TGCAGCGTTGAGCCCAGACTCACCTACAATGAGCAGTTCTTC CSVEPRLTYNEQFF
TRBJ2-1 NA NA TRBV7-8 TGTGCCAGCAGCTTAGGAGTCGATGAGCAGTTCTTC CASSLGVDEQFF
TRBJ1-2 NA NA TRBV10-3 TGTGCCATCAGTGAGAGGGAGTATGGCTACACCTTC CAISEREYGYTF
TRBJ1-5 NA NA TRBV7-8 TGTGCCAGCAGCCGGACAGTCTACAATCAGCCCCAGCATTTT CASSRTVYNQPQHF
TRBJ1-2 once TRBD1 TRBV4-3 TGCGCCAGCAGCCAAGAAGGACAGGGCAACTATGGCTACACCTTC CASSQEGQGNYGYTF
TRBJ1-1 NA NA TRBV6-5 TGTGCCAGCAGTTACGGGGCTTGGAACACTGAAGCTTTCTTT CASSYGAWNTEAFF
TRBJ2-7 NA NA TRBV5-5 TGTGCCAGCAGCAAGACACAGGCAGTCTACGAGCAGTACTTC CASSKTQAVYEQYF
TRBJ2-3 NA TRBD1 TRBV5-8 TGTGCCAGCAGCCGGACAGGGTATACAGATACGCAGTATTTT CASSRTGYTDTQYF
TRBJ1-1 NA NA TRBV28 TGTGCCAGCAGATTACAGGGTGACACTGAAGCTTTCTTT CASRLQGDTEAFF
TRBJ2-7 NA NA TRBV5-1 TGCGCCAGCAGCTCCGAGGGCGAGCAGTACTTC CASSSEGEQYF
TRBJ2-3 NA NA TRBV12-5 TGTGCTAGTGACTTACAGGGTACAGATACGCAGTATTTT CASDLQGTDTQYF
TRBJ2-7 NA NA TRBV5-4 TGTGCCAGCAGCTTGGTCGGGATATACGAGCAGTACTTC CASSLVGIYEQYF
TRBJ2-2 NA TRBD1 TRBV25-1 TGTGCCAGCAGTGAATGGGGACAGGGCGGCACCGGGGAGCTGTTTTTT CASSEWGQGGTGELFF
TRBJ1-1 NA NA TRBV10-3 TGTGCCATCAGACCTATCGGGAGCAGGCTCACTGAAGCTTTCTTT CAIRPIGSRLTEAFF
TRBJ1-1 NA TRBD1 TRBV27 TGTGCCAGCAGTACACCACGACAGGGTTACACTGAAGCTTTCTTT CASSTPRQGYTEAFF
TRBJ2-5 NA NA TRBV4-1 TGCGCCAGCAGCCTTCTGTCCCAAGAGACCCAGTACTTC CASSLLSQETQYF
TRBJ1-5 NA NA TRBV2 TGTGCCAGCAGCGGACAGTCAAATCAGCCCCAGCATTTT CASSGQSNQPQHF
TRBJ2-2 NA NA TRBV5-4 TGTGCCAGCAGCTTGGCTAACACCGGGGAGCTGTTTTTT CASSLANTGELFF
TRBJ2-7 NA NA TRBV6-5 TGTGCCAGCAGCCGACCACCGGGGGAGCAGTACTTC CASSRPPGEQYF
TRBJ2-7 NA TRBD2 TRBV5-1 TGCGCCAGCAGCGCGGGACTAGCGGGAGGGGACGAGCAGTACTTC CASSAGLAGGDEQYF
TRBJ2-5 few TRBD1 TRBV3-1/TRBV3-2 TGTGCCAGCAGCCGATTCACAGGGGGGGAGACCCAGTACTTC CASSRFTGGETQYF
TRBJ2-3 NA NA TRBV10-1 TGCGCCAGCAGTGAGTCGAGAGACTCAGTCGGCACAGATACGCAGTATTTT CASSESRDSVGTDTQYF
TRBJ2-2 NA TRBD1 TRBV7-6 TGTGCCAGCAGCTCCTATTTGGACAGGGTGGACGGGGAGCTGTTTTTT CASSSYLDRVDGELFF
TRBJ2-3 NA NA TRBV27 TGTGCCAGCAGTTTATTGGTGGGGGGTCGGACAGATACGCAGTATTTT CASSLLVGGRTDTQYF
TRBJ2-5 NA NA TRBV3-1/TRBV3-2 TGTGCCAGCAGCCAAGATCTTGGTAGCTTACAAGAGACCCAGTACTTC CASSQDLGSLQETQYF
TRBJ2-2 NA NA TRBV5-1 TGCGCCAGCAGCTTGGCCGGGGAAACCGGGGAGCTGTTTTTT CASSLAGETGELFF
TRBJ2-1 NA TRBD2 TRBV10-1 TGCGCCAGCAGTCTAGCGGGAGTGGACAATGAGCAGTTCTTC CASSLAGVDNEQFF
TRBJ2-7 NA NA TRBV5-1 TGCGCCAGCAGGGAAACCCGACTAGCCTACGAGCAGTACTTC CASRETRLAYEQYF
TRBJ1-1 NA NA TRBV7-2 TGTGCCAGCAGCCCGCGAGGGACTTGGGGGAACACTGAAGCTTTCTTT CASSPRGTWGNTEAFF
TRBJ1-5 NA NA TRBV7-2 TGTGCCAGCAGCTTAGCCTCGCAGAACAATCAGCCCCAGCATTTT CASSLASQNNQPQHF
TRBJ1-4 NA NA TRBV10-2 TGCGCCAGCAGTGATACTACAGGGCTGTTTTTT CASSDTTGLFF
TRBJ1-2 NA TRBD1 TRBV7-8 TGTGCCAGCAGCTCGACTGAGGACAGGTTCTATGGCTACACCTTC CASSSTEDRFYGYTF
TRBJ2-3 NA TRBD2 TRBV9 TGTGCCAGCAGCGTAGACGGGAGGGCCCCGTATTTT CASSVDGRAPYF
TRBJ2-7 NA TRBD1 TRBV2 TGTGCCAGCAGTCCGGGACAGGGTTCCTACGAGCAGTACTTC CASSPGQGSYEQYF
TRBJ2-1 NA TRBD1 TRBV7-6 TGTGCCAGCAGCTTGAGAGGGACAGGGGGCGATGAGCAGTTCTTC CASSLRGTGGDEQFF
TRBJ2-7 NA NA TRBV11-1 TGTGCCAGCAGCTTAGGGACAACGTACGAGCAGTACTTC CASSLGTTYEQYF
TRBJ2-1 NA TRBD1 TRBV2 TGTGCCAGCAGTGAAAGACAGGGGGGCGATGAGCAGTTCTTC CASSERQGGDEQFF
TRBJ2-5 NA NA TRBV12-3/TRBV12-4 TGTGCCAGCAGTGCAGGCGGGGAGACCCAGTACTTC CASSAGGETQYF
TRBJ2-7 NA TRBD1 TRBV4-2 TGTGCCAGCAGCCAAGAGAAGGGGGCAGCCTTTCACTACGAGCAGTACTTC CASSQEKGAAFHYEQYF
TRBJ2-2 NA NA TRBV5-6 TGTGCCAGCAGCTTGGTTCGGGATTTGAACACCGGGGAGCTGTTTTTT CASSLVRDLNTGELFF
TRBJ1-1 NA NA TRBV6-5 TGTGCCAGCAGTAATGGGGGGACTGAAGCTTTCTTT CASSNGGTEAFF
TRBJ2-7 NA NA TRBV28 TGTGCCAGCAGTCCCCCCGGACAGCACTACGAGCAGTACTTC CASSPPGQHYEQYF
TRBJ1-2 NA TRBD1 TRBV6-5 TGTGCCAGCAGACAGGGGCCCCCTTTAGGCTACACCTTC CASRQGPPLGYTF
TRBJ2-2 NA TRBD1 TRBV2 TGTGCCAGCAGTGATGACAGGGGGCCGAACACCGGGGAGCTGTTTTTT CASSDDRGPNTGELFF
TRBJ1-3 NA NA TRBV15 TGTGCCACCAGCATGGAGGGGACTGGAAACACCATATATTTT CATSMEGTGNTIYF
TRBJ1-2 NA NA TRBV19 TGTGCCAGTAGCAGGTCCAGGGCACAATATGGCTACACCTTC CASSRSRAQYGYTF
TRBJ2-2 NA NA TRBV6-5 TGTGCCAGCAGACAACAGGGCGGGGAGCTGTTTTTT CASRQQGGELFF
TRBJ1-1 NA TRBD1 TRBV9 TGTGCCAGCAGCGTTACAGGGGATAAGAACACTGAAGCTTTCTTT CASSVTGDKNTEAFF
TRBJ2-7 once NA TRBV28 TGTGCCAGCAGTCCCGGACTCGATCGGGAGCAGTACTTC CASSPGLDREQYF
TRBJ2-5 NA TRBD2 TRBV20-1 TGCAGTGCTAGTGGGCGGGAGTATGGTCGTAATCAGTACTTC CSASGREYGRNQYF
TRBJ2-1 few NA TRBV4-3 TGCGCCAGCAGCCAAAGGCGGGGCAGGGATAATGAGCAGTTCTTC CASSQRRGRDNEQFF
TRBJ1-1 NA NA TRBV5-6 TGTGCCAGCAGCTTGACTGTAAACACTGAAGCTTTCTTT CASSLTVNTEAFF
TRBJ1-1 NA NA TRBV2 TGTGCCAGCAGTGAAGGCGTCGCAGCTTTCTTT CASSEGVAAFF
TRBJ2-1 NA NA TRBV2 TGTGCCAGCAGTTCTAGCAGGTACAATGAGCAGTTCTTC CASSSSRYNEQFF
TRBJ2-7 once TRBD1 TRBV2 TGTGCCAGCAGTGAGAAGGGACAGGGACGCTACGAGCAGTACTTC CASSEKGQGRYEQYF